This T cell receptor beta chain appears in the sequencing data of a study of OX40 agonist ivuxolimab in advanced cancers. CDR3 length: 15 residues. Germline assignment: CDR1 SGDLS and CDR2 YYNGEE. V trimming: 0 bases; J trimming: 3 bases; junction bases outside the gene matches: 2. TCRdb's table, derived via immunoSEQ multiplex PCR, lists solely in-frame clones and lacks some. Among about 48,000 clones listed, roughly 90% were seen once. This clonotype was sampled from an adult with an advanced solid tumor such as melanoma, head and neck, liver or kidney cancer. The sample was CD4+ or CD8+ T cells sorted from blood, taken in a trial of the OX40 agonist ivuxolimab. The rearrangement links TRBV9 to TRBJ2-7; 11 nucleotides match TRBD2. The chain's CDR3 is CASSVGLAGSYEQYF. CDR3 bases: TGTGCCAGCAGCGTAGGACTAGCGGGAAGCTACGAGCAGTACTTC.